The subject of this entry is one TCR beta chain. This clone was seen only a few times. Its antigen is unknown. No clone much larger than this one lies a single base away; base qualities are absent. TCRbeta CDR3 regions were amplified from genomic DNA by means of the immunoSEQ Assay, a bias-controlled multiplex PCR. Under the source paper's analysis protocol: The number of nucleated cells in each sample was estimated by amplification of reference gene primers within the assay. To quantify the absolute abundance of each unique TCRbeta CDR3 rearrangement, sequence reads were collapsed and filtered. For each sample, productive Simpson clonality was calculated as the square root of Simpson's diversity index over productive rearrangements. TCRdb obtained this table from immuneACCESS and retained in-frame rearrangements with V and J assigned. These tables miss some clones; where compared with another copy, unresolved V genes account for less than half of the shortfall, and the remainder is unexplained. V and J calls and clone size come straight from that table; D and trimming were deduced from the DNA. The sample yields 150,000 to 200,000 clones; 65% to 90% were counted once. In total, the top ten clones hold 7.5% to 10% of the sample.

The sample originates from a study of blood T cell repertoires in COVID-19 (TCRdb year 2020). Concerning the study at large: Samples covering the acute and convalescent phases of COVID-19 were provided by collaborators in the United States, Italy and Spain. The repertoires were made available in a free public database intended to serve as a resource for research on the immune response to SARS-CoV-2. Subjects who had been exposed to COVID-19, were actively infected with it, or had recovered from it provided the deeply sampled blood TCRbeta repertoires that made up the dataset. The material from the prospective study consisted of cDNA or gDNA derived from T cells, B-cell-depleted T cells, or PBMCs. Samples came from the ongoing ImmuneRACE study (first 160 participants) plus 1,254 subjects from 6 global collaborators. Where available, HLA class I and class II types were obtained from metadata supplied by the sample provider rather than from assay-based typing. A de-identified subject ID, COVID-19 status, age in years and sex were almost always included in the sample metadata.

Compared with germline, V lacks 5 bases and J lacks 6 bases; bases without a gene match: 9. The CDR3 starts with the cysteine, ends with the phenylalanine, and has 15 residues. Of the read, only the CDR3 DNA is kept; its 45 bases are in frame from base 1. The CDR1 and CDR2 encoded by the germline V gene (reference sequence) are LNHDA and SQIVND. The paper's findings and limits, for the study overall: The quantity of clinical and demographic metadata differed by source and by participant and was supplied without curation.

Collaborating institutions collected whole blood in K2EDTA tubes following their own protocols. For TCRbeta analysis, collaborators shipped samples as frozen whole blood, isolated PBMCs, or DNA extracted from either of those sample types. The material sequenced was peripheral blood. The V gene is TRBV19 and the J gene is TRBJ1-5; TRBD1 lines up with 8 middle nucleotides. The TCR was taken from a man aged 50 to 60 with active or convalescent COVID-19. The DNA sequence reads TGTGCCAGTAGTGTGGACAGGGAATTGGCTCAGCCCCAGCATTTT. Its protein reads: CASSVDRELAQPQHF.